Given below is one T cell receptor beta chain in context. This CDR3 contains 15 residues. V gave up 0 bases and J gave up 4 bases, with 13 bases separating them. Per germline, CDR1 MGHRA and CDR2 YSYEKL. The sample comes from a study of T cells in tuberculosis. Data came from immunoSEQ multiplex PCR; TCRdb stores just in-frame clones and leaves some out. This sample has 25,000 to 40,000 clones, with 85% to 95% found just once. The chain links TRBV4-1 to TRBJ2-7; the D gene is possibly TRBD2 (5 bases). The receptor comes from a donor aged 10-29 years with latent tuberculosis or without tuberculosis infection. Some clones in this sample may be carry-over from other donors' samples. Sequenced input: PBMCs. The CDR3 sequence is CASSQDLAGLYEQYF. The CDR3 nucleotides are TGCGCCAGCAGCCAAGATTTGGCAGGACTTTACGAGCAGTACTTC.